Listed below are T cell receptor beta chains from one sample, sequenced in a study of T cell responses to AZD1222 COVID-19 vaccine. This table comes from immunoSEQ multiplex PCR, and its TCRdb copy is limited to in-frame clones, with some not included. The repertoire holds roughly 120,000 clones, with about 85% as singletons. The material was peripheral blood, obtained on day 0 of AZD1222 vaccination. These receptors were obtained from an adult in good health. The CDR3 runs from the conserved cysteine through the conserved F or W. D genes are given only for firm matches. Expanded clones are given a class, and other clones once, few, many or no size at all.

TGTGCCTGGAGTGACCAGGATCAGCCCCAGCATTTT,CAWSDQDQPQHF,NA,NA,TRBJ1-5,TRBV30
TGTGCCAGCAGCTCAACCCGGGACACCTTACCTAGCACAGATACGCAGTATTTT,CASSSTRDTLPSTDTQYF,NA,NA,TRBJ2-3,TRBV5-4
TGTGCCAGCAGCTCCGCCCGGGAGCAGTACTTC,CASSSAREQYF,NA,NA,TRBJ2-7,TRBV5-5
TGTGCCACCCGACCGTCAACTAGCGGGGGGTGGCATGAGCAGTTCTTC,CATRPSTSGGWHEQFF,TRBD2,NA,TRBJ2-1,TRBV6-4
TGCGCCAGCAGCTTTGGGGGGGCCTCCTACAATGAGCAGTTCTTC,CASSFGGASYNEQFF,NA,NA,TRBJ2-1,TRBV5-1
TGTGCCAGCAGCCCCGGACAGAGCTACCAAGAGACCCAGTACTTC,CASSPGQSYQETQYF,NA,NA,TRBJ2-5,TRBV5-4
TGTGCCAGCAGCTTAGATACTGTGTTGGCTGGAAACACCATATATTTT,CASSLDTVLAGNTIYF,NA,NA,TRBJ1-3,TRBV11-3
TGTGCCAGCAGTGAATCCCGGGGTCCGGGCTCCTACAATGAGCAGTTCTTC,CASSESRGPGSYNEQFF,NA,NA,TRBJ2-1,TRBV25-1
TGTGCCACCAGTGATTTGGCGGGGCCGAGGGAGACCCAGTACTTC,CATSDLAGPRETQYF,NA,NA,TRBJ2-5,TRBV24-1
TGTGCCAGTGGGGCCAGGATATATTTT,CASGARIYF,NA,NA,TRBJ1-3,TRBV2
TGTGCCAGCAGCTTGGCCTCGCGGTCAGTCGGGCGCAATGAGCAGTTCTTC,CASSLASRSVGRNEQFF,NA,NA,TRBJ2-1,TRBV5-4
TGTGCCAGCAGTTACTCTGGACTAGCGGGGGTGGTCTACGAGCAGTACTTC,CASSYSGLAGVVYEQYF,TRBD2,NA,TRBJ2-7,TRBV6-2/TRBV6-3
TGTGCTAGTTTAAACCGTGGCGAAGAGACCCAGTACTTC,CASLNRGEETQYF,NA,once,TRBJ2-5,TRBV12-5
TGTGCCAGCAGCCAGGAACAGGGATATGGCTACACCTTC,CASSQEQGYGYTF,NA,NA,TRBJ1-2,TRBV11-1
TGTGCCAGCAGTTTATACGGAGCGGGGGTCACAGATACGCAGTATTTT,CASSLYGAGVTDTQYF,TRBD2,NA,TRBJ2-3,TRBV27
TGTGCCACACATTCGACAGGGCAGTTAGAGACCCAGTACTTC,CATHSTGQLETQYF,TRBD1,NA,TRBJ2-5,TRBV24-1
TGTGCCAGCAGTGCCGGGACTAGCGGGAGGGCCTTGGAGACCCAGTACTTC,CASSAGTSGRALETQYF,TRBD2,NA,TRBJ2-5,TRBV6-1
TGTGCCAGCAGTGATTCTCTGAACACTGAAGCTTTCTTT,CASSDSLNTEAFF,NA,NA,TRBJ1-1,TRBV25-1
TGTGCCAGCAGTTTGGTCGGGGGCCCATATGGCTACACCTTC,CASSLVGGPYGYTF,NA,NA,TRBJ1-2,TRBV27
TGTGCCAGCAGTTTCTACCCAGATACGCAGTATTTT,CASSFYPDTQYF,NA,once,TRBJ2-3,TRBV27
TGTGCCAGCAGCCTTAGCGGGAGCGTTCGCAATGAGCAGTTCTTC,CASSLSGSVRNEQFF,TRBD2,NA,TRBJ2-1,TRBV7-3
TGTGCCAGCAGCTTGTTTCGAGGGGATGATAGCAATCAGCCCCAGCATTTT,CASSLFRGDDSNQPQHF,NA,NA,TRBJ1-5,TRBV5-4
TGCGCCAGCAGCCAGGTAGGGTCCTACAATGAGCAGTTCTTC,CASSQVGSYNEQFF,NA,NA,TRBJ2-1,TRBV4-3
TGCGCCAGCAGCCAAGGAAGTGGACAGGGCAATCAGCCCCAGCATTTT,CASSQGSGQGNQPQHF,TRBD1,NA,TRBJ1-5,TRBV4-3
TGTGCCAGCAGTCCAGGGAGCTCCTATAATTCACCCCTCCACTTT,CASSPGSSYNSPLHF,NA,once,TRBJ1-6,TRBV6-2/TRBV6-3
TGTGCCAGCAGCCACCGCACATGGAACACTGAAGCTTTCTTT,CASSHRTWNTEAFF,NA,NA,TRBJ1-1,TRBV3-1/TRBV3-2
TGTGCCAGCAGCAAGCCGGGACAGGGGGCGAACAATGAGCAGTTCTTC,CASSKPGQGANNEQFF,NA,NA,TRBJ2-1,TRBV21-1
TGTGCCAGCTCACCCAGCGGGGGTGAGCAGTTCTTC,CASSPSGGEQFF,TRBD2,NA,TRBJ2-1,TRBV18
TGTGCCAGTAGTATAGATGCCGGGGTCTTCTCTGGGGCCAACGTCCTGACTTTC,CASSIDAGVFSGANVLTF,NA,once,TRBJ2-6,TRBV19
TGTGCCAGCAGGACCTCCGAGGGAAATGGCTACACCTTC,CASRTSEGNGYTF,NA,NA,TRBJ1-2,TRBV6-5
TGTGCCAGCAGCTCGGGACTAGTTCAAGAGACCCAGTACTTC,CASSSGLVQETQYF,TRBD2,NA,TRBJ2-5,TRBV7-2
TGTGCCAGCAGCACCTGGACAGGGGCCGGCCAGCCCCAGCATTTT,CASSTWTGAGQPQHF,TRBD1,NA,TRBJ1-5,TRBV7-2
TGTGCCAGCGGTGGCACGCCTAACTATGGCTACACCTTC,CASGGTPNYGYTF,NA,NA,TRBJ1-2,TRBV12-3/TRBV12-4
TGTGCCAGCAGTGAGAACCCAAACCTGAATGAAAAACTGTTTTTT,CASSENPNLNEKLFF,NA,NA,TRBJ1-4,TRBV6-1
TGTGCCAGCAGCTTAGGAGCGGGGATGGGCACAGATACGCAGTATTTT,CASSLGAGMGTDTQYF,TRBD2,once,TRBJ2-3,TRBV7-2
TGTGCCAGCAGCATGGGATCGGGAAGCTCCTACAATGAGCAGTTCTTC,CASSMGSGSSYNEQFF,NA,NA,TRBJ2-1,TRBV4-2
TGTGCCAGCAGCCAAAAGACCTTCGTCCGGCACGAGCAGTACTTC,CASSQKTFVRHEQYF,NA,NA,TRBJ2-7,TRBV13
TGTGCCAGCAGTTACTCCGCAACTAATGAAAAACTGTTTTTT,CASSYSATNEKLFF,NA,once,TRBJ1-4,TRBV6-2/TRBV6-3
TGTGCCAGCAGTTACCCCCTAACTAGCGGGGGGACCTACGAGCAGTACTTC,CASSYPLTSGGTYEQYF,TRBD2,once,TRBJ2-7,TRBV6-2/TRBV6-3
TGTGCCAGCAGACACACAGGGGTGGCTGAAGCTTTCTTT,CASRHTGVAEAFF,TRBD1,NA,TRBJ1-1,TRBV27
TGCAGCGTCCTCACGGGAGCCGGCTACGAGCAGTACTTC,CSVLTGAGYEQYF,NA,NA,TRBJ2-7,TRBV29-1
TGTGCCAGCAGCCGGACAGCAGATAATTCACCCCTCCACTTT,CASSRTADNSPLHF,NA,NA,TRBJ1-6,TRBV6-5
TGTGCCAGCAGCTTAGGCGGGACAGCGAATTCACCCCTCCACTTT,CASSLGGTANSPLHF,TRBD1,NA,TRBJ1-6,TRBV11-3
TGTGCCAGCAGTGAAGAAGGGACGGGAGGCTACACCTTC,CASSEEGTGGYTF,NA,NA,TRBJ1-2,TRBV6-1
TGTGCCAGTAGTCTCTATGGCACGAGGGGGGCGAACACTGAAGCTTTCTTT,CASSLYGTRGANTEAFF,NA,NA,TRBJ1-1,TRBV19
TGTGCCAGCAGCGTAGGACAGGGAAGGGAGCCCCAGCATTTT,CASSVGQGREPQHF,TRBD1,NA,TRBJ1-5,TRBV9
TGTGCCAGCAGCTTATTGGCTAGCGGGGAGCAGTTCTTC,CASSLLASGEQFF,TRBD2,NA,TRBJ2-1,TRBV11-3
TGTGCCAGCAGTGAGGGGGGAAATTCACCCCTCCACTTT,CASSEGGNSPLHF,NA,NA,TRBJ1-6,TRBV2
TGCGCCAGCAGCTTAACAGGAGAGCTAAGCAATCAGCCCCAGCATTTT,CASSLTGELSNQPQHF,NA,once,TRBJ1-5,TRBV5-1
TGCGCCAGCAGTGAGGGACAGGGGGAAGTTGAAAAACTGTTTTTT,CASSEGQGEVEKLFF,TRBD1,NA,TRBJ1-4,TRBV10-2
TGTGCCTGGAGTGTAAACCCAGGGTTCATGAACACTGAAGCTTTCTTT,CAWSVNPGFMNTEAFF,NA,NA,TRBJ1-1,TRBV30
TGTGCCAGTAGTATGCGGGGGAGCGGGACTGAAGCTTTCTTT,CASSMRGSGTEAFF,NA,NA,TRBJ1-1,TRBV19
TGTGCCATCCGACCGGGACTAGCGAGAAACTACGAGCAGTACTTC,CAIRPGLARNYEQYF,TRBD2,NA,TRBJ2-7,TRBV28
TGTGCCAGCAGTTTAACAGGGGATTGGGGCTACACCTTC,CASSLTGDWGYTF,TRBD1,NA,TRBJ1-2,TRBV12-3/TRBV12-4